A selection of T cell receptor beta chains follows, all from one sample in a study of T cell repertoires in cytomegalovirus infection. TCRdb re-called the reads with MiXCR, one entry per CDR3 protein. This table has under 95,000 distinct CDR3 sequences, roughly 44% appearing once. The antigens these receptors bind are not known. Sequencing used CD8+ T cells from cultured PBMCs, obtained from culture after CMV antigen stimulation. These receptors were obtained from a human donor in good health (CMV status not recorded). Some clones in this sample may be carry-over from other donors' samples. Both conserved end residues are part of each CDR3. A D gene is named only where the DNA matches it firmly. The size of a clone is reported for some rows only, either as once, few or many, or as a class for expanded clones.

j_call | v_call | clone_size | d_call | cdr3_aa | cdr3_nt
TRBJ2-1 | TRBV20-1 | . | TRBD2 | CSADGTRYGYEQFF | TGCAGTGCTGATGGGACTAGATATGGGTATGAGCAGTTCTTC
TRBJ1-2 | TRBV28 | . | TRBD1 | CASPINHAGTGEGYTF | TGTGCCAGCCCAATTAACCATGCGGGGACAGGGGAGGGCTACACCTTC
TRBJ2-5 | TRBV19 | . | . | CASREGGYETQYF | TGTGCCAGTAGGGAAGGGGGTTACGAGACCCAGTACTTC
TRBJ2-1 | TRBV7-6 | . | . | CASSFSESSYNEQFF | TGTGCCAGCAGCTTTAGCGAGAGCTCCTACAATGAGCAGTTCTTC
TRBJ1-4 | TRBV12-3/TRBV12-4 | once | . | CASSFGRAELFF | TGTGCCAGCAGTTTCGGGAGGGCGGAACTGTTTTTT
TRBJ2-1 | TRBV30 | . | . | CAWSVRRVQDNEQFF | TGTGCCTGGAGTGTACGGCGGGTCCAGGACAATGAGCAGTTCTTC
TRBJ1-6 | TRBV25-1 | . | TRBD1 | CASTPPGTGVSPLHF | TGTGCCAGCACCCCCCCCGGGACAGGGGTTTCACCCCTCCACTTT
TRBJ2-5 | TRBV7-9 | . | TRBD1 | CASSFPLGQGETQYF | TGTGCCAGCAGCTTTCCACTGGGACAGGGGGAGACCCAGTACTTC
TRBJ2-1 | TRBV6-6 | many | . | CASSRPYNEQFF | TGTGCCAGCAGCCGACCGTACAATGAGCAGTTCTTC
TRBJ2-6 | TRBV7-6 | few | . | CATRAGANVLTF | TGTGCCACCAGGGCTGGGGCCAACGTCCTGACTTTC
TRBJ2-7 | TRBV7-9 | . | . | CASSGGGGRDEQYF | TGTGCCAGCAGCGGTGGGGGGGGCCGCGACGAGCAGTACTTC
TRBJ2-1 | TRBV20-1 | . | . | CSARRLVFGYNEQFF | TGCAGTGCTAGAAGACTAGTATTCGGCTACAATGAGCAGTTCTTC
TRBJ2-3 | TRBV7-9 | few | TRBD2 | CASSPGLAEDTQYF | TGTGCCAGCAGCCCGGGACTAGCGGAAGATACGCAGTATTTT
TRBJ1-1 | TRBV6-1 | few | TRBD1 | CASRTGAEAFF | TGTGCCAGCAGGACAGGGGCTGAAGCTTTCTTT
TRBJ1-6 | TRBV7-3 | . | . | CASSLTRKSLSPLHF | TGTGCCAGCAGCTTAACCCGAAAATCCCTTTCACCCCTCCACTTT
TRBJ2-5 | TRBV7-8 | few | . | CASSLVFGGEGETQYF | TGTGCCAGCAGCTTAGTTTTCGGGGGCGAGGGAGAGACCCAGTACTTC
TRBJ2-1 | TRBV6-8 | few | TRBD2 | CASSARLAGGPYDNEQFF | TGTGCCAGCAGTGCCCGACTAGCGGGTGGGCCCTATGACAATGAGCAGTTCTTC
TRBJ1-1 | TRBV6-1 | few | . | CASSELFRGTEAFF | TGTGCCAGCAGTGAACTATTTCGCGGCACTGAAGCTTTCTTT
TRBJ1-1 | TRBV28 | . | . | CASSTRRGMNTEAFF | TGTGCCAGCAGTACCCGCAGGGGAATGAACACTGAAGCTTTCTTT
TRBJ1-1 | TRBV6-5 | few | TRBD1 | CASALTGGGTEAFF | TGTGCCAGCGCCCTTACAGGGGGCGGCACTGAAGCTTTCTTT
TRBJ2-1 | TRBV6-6 | . | . | CASLHRWAGRVDEQFF | TGTGCCAGCCTCCACCGCTGGGCGGGGCGGGTCGATGAGCAGTTCTTC
TRBJ2-1 | TRBV6-5 | . | . | CASSYSNTIKGIKYNEQFF | TGTGCCAGCAGTTACTCGAATACTATCAAGGGCATAAAGTACAATGAGCAGTTCTTC